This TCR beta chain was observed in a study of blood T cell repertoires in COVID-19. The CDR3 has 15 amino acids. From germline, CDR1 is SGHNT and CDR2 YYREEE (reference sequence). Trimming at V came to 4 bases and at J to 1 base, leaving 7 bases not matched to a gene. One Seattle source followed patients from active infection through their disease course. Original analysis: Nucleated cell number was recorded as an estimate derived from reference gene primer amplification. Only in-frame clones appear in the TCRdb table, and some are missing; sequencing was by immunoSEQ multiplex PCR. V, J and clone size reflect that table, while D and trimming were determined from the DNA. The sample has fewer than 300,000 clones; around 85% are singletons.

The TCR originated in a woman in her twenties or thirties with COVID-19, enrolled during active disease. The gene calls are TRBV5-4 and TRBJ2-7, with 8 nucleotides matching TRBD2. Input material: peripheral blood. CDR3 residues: CASSRGGVVSYEQYF. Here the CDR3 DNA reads TGTGCCAGCAGCCGGGGGGGAGTAGTGTCCTACGAGCAGTACTTC.